Below, 5 T cell receptor beta chains from the same sample are listed, as sequenced in a study of OX40 agonist ivuxolimab in advanced cancers. Here immunoSEQ multiplex PCR was the method, and the copy in TCRdb shows in-frame clones only, minus some. The table shows about 100,000 clones, with 94% occurring only once. The sample was CD4+ or CD8+ T cells sorted from blood, taken in a trial of the OX40 agonist ivuxolimab. The receptor source for this set is an adult with an advanced solid tumor such as melanoma, head and neck, liver or kidney cancer.

The rearrangement links TRBV29-1 to TRBJ1-5; D ambiguous. V shed 4 bases and J shed 9 bases, with 16 bases lying between them. The CDR3 has 13 amino acids. Germline V gene lookup returns CDR1 SQVTM and CDR2 ANQGSEA. CDR3 bases: TGCAGCGTTGTCTTTCTGCAATCAGGGCCCCAGCATTTT. As protein: CSVVFLQSGPQHF.

The chain combines TRBV11-2 with TRBJ2-3, with 8 bases that match TRBD1. Trimming cost V 3 bases and J 0 bases; bases outside gene matches: 11. The CDR3 sequence is 18 residues long. The germline V gene encodes CDR1 SGHAT and CDR2 FQNNGV. CDR3 sequence (DNA): TGTGCCAGCAGCTTTAGGGCAGGGGGCGACTCTAGCACAGATACGCAGTATTTT. This encodes CASSFRAGGDSSTDTQYF.

V usage is TRBV10-3 and J usage is TRBJ2-7; D may match TRBD1 or TRBD2 (5 bases each). Trimming shortened V by 9 bases and J by 0 bases, and 18 bases separated the two germline ends. CDR1 is ENHRY, CDR2 SYGVKD, per germline. This CDR3 has 15 residues. The CDR3, as DNA: TGTGCCATACGGGACGGGCAGCTAAGCTCCTACGAGCAGTACTTC. Its translation: CAIRDGQLSSYEQYF.

This chain links TRBV27 with TRBJ2-5; 8 nucleotides match TRBD1. J was trimmed by 5 bases and V by 6 bases; bases with no gene match: 5. The CDR3 has 13 residues. Germline-derived CDR1 and CDR2 are MNHEY and SMNVEV (reference sequence). The CDR3 DNA reads as TGTGCCAGCAGGCGGACAGGGACGGAGACCCAGTACTTC. The encoded protein is CASRRTGTETQYF.

V usage is TRBV5-1 and J usage is TRBJ1-2; 9 bases fit TRBD1. Germline CDR1 is SGHRS and CDR2 is YFSETQ. CDR3 length equals 15 residues. Trimming cost V 3 bases and J 4 bases; bases outside gene matches: 7. The CDR3 DNA reads as TGCGCCAGCAGCTCCCCGGACAGGGGAGCCTATGGCTACACCTTC. This translates into CASSSPDRGAYGYTF.